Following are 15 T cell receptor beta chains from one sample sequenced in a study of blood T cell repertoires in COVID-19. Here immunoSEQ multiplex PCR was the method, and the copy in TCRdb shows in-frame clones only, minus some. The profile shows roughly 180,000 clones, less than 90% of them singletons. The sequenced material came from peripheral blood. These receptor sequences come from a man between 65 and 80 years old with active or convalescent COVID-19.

The CDR3 sequence is CASSLVGLEVNEQFF. The CDR3 coding sequence is TGCGCCAGCAGCTTGGTGGGACTAGAGGTTAATGAGCAGTTCTTC. The chain employs TRBV5-1 and TRBJ2-1; 8 bases match TRBD2. Losses at the gene ends were 0 bases for V and 7 bases for J; bases not matched to a gene: 6. The CDR3 extends over 15 amino acids. Germline CDR1 reads SGHRS; CDR2 reads YFSETQ.

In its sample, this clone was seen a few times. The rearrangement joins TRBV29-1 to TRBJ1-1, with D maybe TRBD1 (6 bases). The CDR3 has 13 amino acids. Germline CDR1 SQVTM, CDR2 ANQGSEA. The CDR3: CGGGRGSDTEAFF. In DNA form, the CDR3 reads TGCGGAGGGGGGAGGGGTTCAGACACTGAAGCTTTCTTT.

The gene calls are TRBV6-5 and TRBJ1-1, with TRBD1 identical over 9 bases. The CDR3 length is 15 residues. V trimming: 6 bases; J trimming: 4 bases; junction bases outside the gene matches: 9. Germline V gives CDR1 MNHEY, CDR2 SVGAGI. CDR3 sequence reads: CASRMTGTGITEAFF. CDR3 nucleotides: TGTGCCAGCAGGATGACCGGGACAGGGATCACTGAAGCTTTCTTT.

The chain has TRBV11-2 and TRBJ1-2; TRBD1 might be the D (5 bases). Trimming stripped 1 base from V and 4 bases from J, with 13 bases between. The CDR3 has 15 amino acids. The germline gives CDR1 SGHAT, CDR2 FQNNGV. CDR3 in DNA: TGTGCCAGCAGCTTAGCCCTGGGAAGGGGCTATGGCTACACCTTC. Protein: CASSLALGRGYGYTF. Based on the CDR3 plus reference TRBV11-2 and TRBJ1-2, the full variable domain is EAGVAQSPRYKIIEKRQSVAFWCNPISGHATLYWYQQILGQGPKLLIQFQNNGVVDDSQLPKDRFSAERLKGVDSTLKIQPAKLEDSAVYLCASSLALGRGYGYTFGSGTRLTVV.

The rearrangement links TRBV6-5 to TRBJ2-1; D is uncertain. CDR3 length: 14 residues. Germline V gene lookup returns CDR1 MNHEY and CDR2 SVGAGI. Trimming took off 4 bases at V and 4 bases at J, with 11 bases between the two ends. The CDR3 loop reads CASSFGELYNEQFF. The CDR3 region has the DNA TGTGCCAGCAGTTTTGGAGAGCTGTACAATGAGCAGTTCTTC.

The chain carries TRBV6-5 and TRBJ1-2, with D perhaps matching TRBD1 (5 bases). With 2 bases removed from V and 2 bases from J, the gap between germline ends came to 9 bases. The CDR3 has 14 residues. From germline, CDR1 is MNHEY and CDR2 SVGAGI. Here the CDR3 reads CASSYADSNYGYTF. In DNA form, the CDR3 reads TGTGCCAGCAGTTACGCAGACAGCAACTATGGCTACACCTTC.

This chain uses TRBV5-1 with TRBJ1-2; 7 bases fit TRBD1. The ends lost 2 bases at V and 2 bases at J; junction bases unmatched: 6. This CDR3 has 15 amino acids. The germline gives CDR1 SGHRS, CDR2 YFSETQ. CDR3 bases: TGCGCCAGCAGCTTTCAACCGGGACAGAACTATGGCTACACCTTC. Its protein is CASSFQPGQNYGYTF.

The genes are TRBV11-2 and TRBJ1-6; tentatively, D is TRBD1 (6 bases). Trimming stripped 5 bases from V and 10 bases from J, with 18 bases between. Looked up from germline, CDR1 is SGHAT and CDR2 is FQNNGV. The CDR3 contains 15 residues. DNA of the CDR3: TGTGCCAGCAGCCCCCGTGGGAGGGGGTACTCACCCCTCCACTTT. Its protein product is CASSPRGRGYSPLHF.

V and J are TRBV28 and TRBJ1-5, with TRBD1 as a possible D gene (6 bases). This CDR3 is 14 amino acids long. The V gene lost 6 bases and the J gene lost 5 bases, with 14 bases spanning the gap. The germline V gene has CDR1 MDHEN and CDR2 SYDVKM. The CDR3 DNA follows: TGTGCCAGCAGCCCAGGACAGCCCTATCAGCCCCAGCATTTT. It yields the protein CASSPGQPYQPQHF.

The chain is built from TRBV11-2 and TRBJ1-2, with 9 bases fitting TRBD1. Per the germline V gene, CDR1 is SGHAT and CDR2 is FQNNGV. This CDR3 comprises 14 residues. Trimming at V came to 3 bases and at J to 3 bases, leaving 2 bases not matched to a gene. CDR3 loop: CASSLNRGHYGYTF. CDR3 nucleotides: TGTGCCAGCAGCTTGAACAGGGGGCACTATGGCTACACCTTC. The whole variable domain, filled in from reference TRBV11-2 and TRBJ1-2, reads EAGVAQSPRYKIIEKRQSVAFWCNPISGHATLYWYQQILGQGPKLLIQFQNNGVVDDSQLPKDRFSAERLKGVDSTLKIQPAKLEDSAVYLCASSLNRGHYGYTFGSGTRLTVV.

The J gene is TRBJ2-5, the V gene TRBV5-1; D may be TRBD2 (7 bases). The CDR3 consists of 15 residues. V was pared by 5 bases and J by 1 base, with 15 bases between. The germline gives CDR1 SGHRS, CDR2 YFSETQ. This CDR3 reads CASSRRRGAQETQYF. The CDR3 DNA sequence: TGCGCCAGCAGTCGCCGACGGGGGGCCCAAGAGACCCAGTACTTC.

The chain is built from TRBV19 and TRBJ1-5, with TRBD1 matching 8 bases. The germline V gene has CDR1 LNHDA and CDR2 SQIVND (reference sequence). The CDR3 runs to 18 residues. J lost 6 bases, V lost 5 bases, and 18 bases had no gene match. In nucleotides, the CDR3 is TGTGCCAGTAGTGGACAGTTGACGGCAGGGGGCTTGAGTCAGCCCCAGCATTTT. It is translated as CASSGQLTAGGLSQPQHF.

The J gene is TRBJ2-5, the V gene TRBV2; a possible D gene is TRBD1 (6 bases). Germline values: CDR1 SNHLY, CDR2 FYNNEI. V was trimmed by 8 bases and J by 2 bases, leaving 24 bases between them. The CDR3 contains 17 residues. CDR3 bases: TGTGCCAGCTCTGTACAGGGATTGGGTGTGACACAAGAGACCCAGTACTTC. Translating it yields CASSVQGLGVTQETQYF.

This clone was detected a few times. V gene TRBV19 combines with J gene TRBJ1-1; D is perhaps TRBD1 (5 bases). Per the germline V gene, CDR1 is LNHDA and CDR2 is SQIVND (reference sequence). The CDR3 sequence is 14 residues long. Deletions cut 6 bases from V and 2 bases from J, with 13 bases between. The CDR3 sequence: CASSVRGINTEAFF. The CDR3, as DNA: TGTGCCAGTAGCGTTAGGGGAATTAACACTGAAGCTTTCTTT. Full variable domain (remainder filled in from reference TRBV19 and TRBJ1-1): DGGITQSPKYLFRKEGQNVTLSCEQNLNHDAMYWYRQDPGQGLRLIYYSQIVNDFQKGDIAEGYSVSREKKESFPLTVTSAQKNPTAFYLCASSVRGINTEAFFGQGTRLTVV.

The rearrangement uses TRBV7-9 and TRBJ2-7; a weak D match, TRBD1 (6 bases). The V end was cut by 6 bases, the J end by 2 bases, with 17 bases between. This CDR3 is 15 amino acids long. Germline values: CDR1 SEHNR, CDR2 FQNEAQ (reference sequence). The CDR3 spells CASRPNQRGTYEQYF. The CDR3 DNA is TGTGCCAGCAGGCCGAACCAAAGGGGGACCTACGAGCAGTACTTC.